This T cell receptor (beta chain) appears in the sequencing data of a study of T cells in Graves' hyperthyroidism and ophthalmopathy. Study information: Peripheral blood collection took place at initial diagnosis, before any treatment. Study observations and caveats: In the blood, most expanded thyroid clonotypes above 0.001 appeared as well.

CDR3 length equals 15 residues. With 5 bases clipped from V and 1 base from J, the junction kept 1 base outside the gene matches. Researchers took RNA transcripts and amplified the TCR beta CDR3 regions from them. The HTBI set primed first-round TCR CDR3 RT-PCR. TCRdb reprocessed the multiplex PCR reads via MiXCR and lists one record per CDR3 protein. This table has more than 300,000 distinct CDR3 sequences, around 20% appearing once. At least ten counts were recorded for this clonotype. Its antigen remains unidentified. Diagnostic decisions used clinical symptoms, serum thyroxine and TRAb, thyroid ultrasound and orbital computed tomography. Cells are PBMCs isolated from around 10 ml of fresh blood.

The sample consisted of blood. The sequence was obtained from a man between 18 and 29 years old with Graves' ophthalmopathy. The chain combines TRBV12-3 or TRBV12-4 with TRBJ2-3; 12 bases are a match to TRBD2. The CDR3: CASSPSGGGTDTQYF. For the CDR3, the DNA is TGTGCCAGCAGTCCTAGCGGGGGGGGCACAGATACGCAGTATTTT.